The rows below give T cell receptor beta chains drawn from one sample of a study of OX40 agonist ivuxolimab in advanced cancers. Assay used: immunoSEQ multiplex PCR; TCRdb lists only in-frame clones, some missing. The sample carries about 62,000 clones, 85% recorded once. The sequencing used CD4+ or CD8+ T cells sorted from blood, collected in a trial of the OX40 agonist ivuxolimab. Receptor source: an adult with an advanced solid tumor such as melanoma, head and neck, liver or kidney cancer. Both conserved end residues are part of each CDR3. The order of the fields is V gene, J gene, clone size, D gene, CDR3 DNA, CDR3 protein. A D gene is named only where the DNA matches it firmly. Size tells how often a clone was seen (once, few, many) or the class of an expanded clone, and some rows leave it out.

>TRBV2|TRBJ2-5|few|-
TGTGCCAGCAGAATAGGCGGTAACCAAGAGACCCAGTACTTC
CASRIGGNQETQYF
>TRBV28|TRBJ2-3|-|-
TGTGCCAGCAGTTGGCGTCCAGATACGCAGTATTTT
CASSWRPDTQYF
>TRBV6-5|TRBJ2-1|once|-
TGTGCCAGCAGGAGGGGACCAAACAATGAGCAGTTCTTC
CASRRGPNNEQFF
>TRBV5-1|TRBJ1-1|-|TRBD1
TGCGCCAGCACCGCAACAGGGGGCACTGAAGCTTTCTTT
CASTATGGTEAFF
>TRBV9|TRBJ1-3|-|-
TGTGCCAGCAGCGTAGGTTTTGGAGGGTTTAAAGGAAACACCATATATTTT
CASSVGFGGFKGNTIYF
>TRBV5-1|TRBJ2-7|-|-
TGCGCCAGCAGCCGGGACGGGGACTACGAGCAGTACTTC
CASSRDGDYEQYF
>TRBV18|TRBJ2-6|-|-
TGTGCCAGCTCAACTCACGGGGACATTTACAATCGGGCCAACGTCCTGACTTTC
CASSTHGDIYNRANVLTF
>TRBV19|TRBJ2-7|-|TRBD2
TGTGCCAGTGGCCTGACCGGGACTAGCGGGAGGTACGAGCAGTACTTC
CASGLTGTSGRYEQYF
>TRBV5-5|TRBJ2-7|-|-
TGTGCCAGCAGTCCGGGGGATCCCCTTTACGAGCAGTACTTC
CASSPGDPLYEQYF
>TRBV19|TRBJ2-7|-|TRBD2
TGTGCCAGTAGTACGGCCGGGACTAGCAGCTACGAGCAGTACTTC
CASSTAGTSSYEQYF
>TRBV28|TRBJ1-2|-|-
TGTGCCAGCAGTTTGGGAACAGGTCGGGACTATGGCTACACCTTC
CASSLGTGRDYGYTF
>TRBV6-1|TRBJ1-1|few|-
TGTGCCAGCAATAACAGGGCCCAAGGCGCTGAAGCTTTCTTT
CASNNRAQGAEAFF
>TRBV4-1|TRBJ1-2|-|-
TGCGCCAGCAGCCAGCAGGATTATGGCTACACCTTC
CASSQQDYGYTF
>TRBV6-5|TRBJ1-6|-|-
TGTGCCAGCAGTAAAACAGGGAATAATTCACCCCTCCACTTT
CASSKTGNNSPLHF
>TRBV6-1|TRBJ2-7|-|-
TGTGCCAGCACAAGGGGAGGCGGATACGAGCAGTACTTC
CASTRGGGYEQYF
>TRBV6-5|TRBJ1-6|-|-
TGTGCCAGCAGTTTAGGGGGTTTGAATTCACCCCTCCACTTT
CASSLGGLNSPLHF
>TRBV18|TRBJ2-1|-|-
TGTGCCAGCTCACCACCCGTTGAAGGCAGAGGATGTCTAGAGAATGAGCAGTTCTTC
CASSPPVEGRGCLENEQFF
>TRBV5-6|TRBJ2-2|-|-
TGTGCCAGCAGCTTCGGGTACACCGGGGAGCTGTTTTTT
CASSFGYTGELFF
>TRBV2|TRBJ1-3|-|TRBD1
TGTGCCAGCAGTGCGGACAGGGTGGGAAACACCATATATTTT
CASSADRVGNTIYF
>TRBV19|TRBJ2-1|-|-
TGTGCCAGTAGGGAGGACGTATACAATGAGCAGTTCTTC
CASREDVYNEQFF
>TRBV29-1|TRBJ2-5|-|-
TGCAGCGTTGGCGGGGTCAACCAAGAGACCCAGTACTTC
CSVGGVNQETQYF
>TRBV5-6|TRBJ2-5|-|TRBD2
TGTGCCAGCAGCCCGATAGCGGGAGAAGAGACCCAGTACTTC
CASSPIAGEETQYF
>TRBV6-5|TRBJ1-4|-|TRBD1
TGTGCCAGCTCGACAGGGCGAGAAGAAAAACTGTTTTTT
CASSTGREEKLFF
>TRBV9|TRBJ1-5|-|TRBD1
TGTGCCAGCAGCGGACAGGGAAATCAGCCCCAGCATTTT
CASSGQGNQPQHF
>TRBV13|TRBJ2-5|-|TRBD2
TGTGCCAGCAGCTTAGGCCTTAGCGGGGGGGCCGGGGAGACCCAGTACTTC
CASSLGLSGGAGETQYF
>TRBV19|TRBJ2-7|-|-
TGTGCCAGTACCTCGGGGACATCTTCCTACGAGCAGTACTTC
CASTSGTSSYEQYF
>TRBV10-3|TRBJ2-7|once|-
TGTGCCATCAGTGAAGGGGGGGGACAATTCTACGAGCAGTACTTC
CAISEGGGQFYEQYF
>TRBV7-2|TRBJ1-1|-|-
TGTGCCAGCAGCTTAATCGGGGGAAGTGGGGCTGAAGCTTTCTTT
CASSLIGGSGAEAFF
>TRBV6-5|TRBJ2-7|-|TRBD1
TGTGCCAGCAGACCCGGACAGGGGCTCTCCTACGAGCAGTACTTC
CASRPGQGLSYEQYF
>TRBV29-1|TRBJ1-3|-|-
TGCAGCGTCCGGAGGGAGGGCACCCCTGGAAACACCATATATTTT
CSVRREGTPGNTIYF
>TRBV6-5|TRBJ2-1|-|-
TGTGCCAGCAGTTGGGGGTATGAGCAGTTCTTC
CASSWGYEQFF
>TRBV5-4|TRBJ2-1|once|TRBD1
TGTGCCAGCAGGGCAGACAGGGCCTCCTACAATGAGCAGTTCTTC
CASRADRASYNEQFF